The 18 T cell receptor beta chains in this list originate from one sample, sequenced in a study of blood T cell repertoires in COVID-19. The table came from immunoSEQ multiplex PCR; TCRdb's copy has only in-frame clones and leaves some out. The sample includes 310,000 or so clones, roughly 86% of them seen just once. Sequenced input: PBMCs or T cells enriched from blood (not recorded which). These receptors were collected from a woman younger than 30 who had recovered from COVID-19.

The rearrangement links TRBV4-2 to TRBJ2-3; maybe TRBD2 (6 bases). Germline lookup yields CDR1 LGHNA and CDR2 YNFKEQ. The CDR3 spans 15 residues. The germline V and J ends were trimmed by 0 bases and 4 bases, with 11 bases remaining between them. The CDR3 DNA is TGTGCCAGCAGCCAAGAACTCGGGGGAGCAGATACGCAGTATTTT. Translation gives CASSQELGGADTQYF.

The chain links TRBV19 to TRBJ1-3; 7 nucleotides line up with TRBD1. J gave up 9 bases and V 6 bases, and 5 bases lay outside the gene matches. The length of the CDR3 is 12 residues. Germline V gene lookup returns CDR1 LNHDA and CDR2 SQIVND (reference sequence). CDR3 DNA sequence: TGTGCCAGTAGGAGACAGGGTGGCACCATATATTTT. Translation gives CASRRQGGTIYF.

This clone was seen a handful of times. The chain combines TRBV7-8 with TRBJ1-5; 7 positions agree with TRBD1. The V gene's germline CDR1 is SGHVS and CDR2 FQNEAQ. The CDR3 totals 16 residues. Trimming at V came to 0 bases and at J to 3 bases, leaving 5 bases not matched to a gene. The CDR3 bases are TGTGCCAGCAGCTTAGCACAGGGGCGAAACAATCAGCCCCAGCATTTT. Amino acids: CASSLAQGRNNQPQHF. Full variable domain (missing parts from reference TRBV7-8 and TRBJ1-5): GAGVSQSPRYKVAKRGQDVALRCDPISGHVSLFWYQQALGQGPEFLTYFQNEAQLDKSGLPSDRFFAERPEGSVSTLKIQRTQQEDSAVYLCASSLAQGRNNQPQHFGDGTRLSIL.

This clone was found a few times. The chain carries TRBV19 and TRBJ1-2; D perhaps matches TRBD1 (5 bases). This CDR3 has 11 residues. Trimming shortened V by 7 bases and J by 4 bases, and 7 bases separated the two germline ends. CDR1 is LNHDA, CDR2 SQIVND, per germline (reference sequence). CDR3 loop: CASTGGYGYTF. The CDR3 DNA reads TGTGCCAGTACGGGGGGCTATGGCTACACCTTC.

The gene calls are TRBV19 and TRBJ1-1; 10 bases match TRBD1. The germline CDR1 and CDR2 sequences are LNHDA and SQIVND (reference sequence). Germline trimming cut 4 bases from V and 3 bases from J; bases unmatched to any gene: 8. This CDR3 has 16 residues. CDR3 DNA: TGTGCCAGTAGTACCCGGGACAGGGGTAGAGACACTGAAGCTTTCTTT. Translated, it gives CASSTRDRGRDTEAFF.

The J gene is TRBJ1-2, the V gene TRBV30; 8 nucleotides match TRBD1. CDR1 is GTSNPN, CDR2 SVGIG, per germline (reference sequence). Trimming took 3 bases from V and 4 from J; bases not matched to a gene: 4. The CDR3 is made up of 13 amino acids. For the CDR3, the DNA is TGTGCCTGGAGCGAAGGGACAGGCTATGGCTACACCTTC. The encoded protein is CAWSEGTGYGYTF. The full variable domain, completed using reference TRBV30 and TRBJ1-2, is SQTIHQWPATLVQPVGSPLSLECTVEGTSNPNLYWYRQAAGRGLQLLFYSVGIGQISSEVPQNLSASRPQDRQFILSSKKLLLSDSGFYLCAWSEGTGYGYTFGSGTRLTVV.

This clone was counted many times. This chain links TRBV9 with TRBJ2-2; D is unclear. From germline, CDR1 is SGDLS and CDR2 YYNGEE. Trimming stripped 2 bases from V and 6 bases from J, with 5 bases between. This CDR3 region has 12 residues. DNA for the CDR3: TGTGCCAGCAGCGTTTTCTCCGGGGAGCTGTTTTTT. Residues: CASSVFSGELFF.

The chain has TRBV6-5 and TRBJ1-2; TRBD1 might be the D (5 bases). The CDR3 length is 12 residues. Germline assignment: CDR1 MNHEY and CDR2 SVGAGI. V lost 7 bases and J lost 7, with 13 bases in between. The CDR3 nucleotides read TGTGCCAGCATGGTGGGGGGAAGTGGCTACACCTTC. Translation: CASMVGGSGYTF.

The chain uses TRBV7-2 and TRBJ1-2; tentative D call: TRBD1 (6 bases). V was cut by 4 bases and J by 2 bases, with 17 bases left in between. Germline V gene data show CDR1 as SGHTA and CDR2 as FQGNSA. The CDR3 spans 16 residues. CDR3 in DNA: TGTGCCAGCAGCTCGAGCTGGGGGCGCGCCAACTATGGCTACACCTTC. As protein: CASSSSWGRANYGYTF.

The gene calls are TRBV2 and TRBJ2-3, with TRBD2 matching over 9 bases. Germline values: CDR1 SNHLY, CDR2 FYNNEI. This CDR3 spans 13 amino acids. Trimming removed 8 bases from V and 5 bases from J; junction bases left unmatched: 5. DNA of the CDR3: TGTGCCAGCGGGCGGGAGGGGGGAGATACGCAGTATTTT. Its translation: CASGREGGDTQYF.

This chain joins TRBV7-6 and TRBJ2-5; 10 bases align to TRBD2. The CDR3 runs to 17 residues. The trim removed 3 bases at V and 4 bases at J, leaving 11 bases unmatched. Germline assignment: CDR1 SGHVS and CDR2 FNYEAQ. CDR3 nucleotide sequence: TGTGCCAGCAGCTTCCCGAATAGCGGGAGGAGAAGAGAGACCCAGTACTTC. It yields the protein CASSFPNSGRRRETQYF.

The chain uses TRBV11-2 and TRBJ2-1, with TRBD2 matching 8 bases. Germline V lookup: CDR1 SGHAT, CDR2 FQNNGV. V lost 2 bases, J lost 9 bases, and 12 bases stayed unmatched. The CDR3 sequence is 16 residues long. The CDR3 spells CASSLRGGAREGEQFF. The CDR3 DNA reads TGTGCCAGCAGCTTAAGAGGGGGTGCACGGGAGGGTGAGCAGTTCTTC.

This chain's CDR3 is CASSLAFKGGSTNEKLFF. In DNA, the CDR3 is TGTGCCAGCAGCTTGGCCTTTAAAGGGGGCTCAACTAATGAAAAACTGTTTTTT. V and J are TRBV5-6 and TRBJ1-4; 7 nucleotides line up with TRBD1. Per germline, CDR1 SGHDT and CDR2 YYEEEE. V was clipped by 0 bases and J by 0 bases; unmatched bases: 8. This CDR3 is built from 18 residues.

J is TRBJ1-2 and V is TRBV7-8; 7 bases are shared with TRBD1. Germline-derived CDR1 and CDR2 are SGHVS and FQNEAQ. V shed 1 base, J shed 4 bases, and the junction held 3 bases outside the gene matches. The CDR3 sequence is 14 residues long. CDR3 coding DNA: TGTGCCAGCAGCTTAGACAGGGGAACCTATGGCTACACCTTC. This translates into CASSLDRGTYGYTF.

This chain joins TRBV27 and TRBJ2-3, with unresolved D. CDR3 length: 14 residues. The V end was cut by 5 bases, the J end by 4 bases, with 13 bases between. Looked up from germline, CDR1 is MNHEY and CDR2 is SMNVEV (reference sequence). This CDR3 is CASSGYGLADTQYF. The CDR3, as DNA: TGTGCCAGCAGTGGATATGGGCTGGCAGATACGCAGTATTTT.

The chain is built from TRBV7-8 and TRBJ1-3, with unresolved D. CDR1 and CDR2 from the germline V gene are SGHVS and FQNEAQ. The CDR3 is 16 residues long. V lost 1 base and J lost 4, with 14 bases in between. The CDR3 reads CASSLDRHYGGNTIYF. CDR3 sequence (DNA): TGTGCCAGCAGCTTAGATCGCCACTACGGGGGAAACACCATATATTTT. The variable domain in full, completed from reference TRBV7-8 and TRBJ1-3, reads GAGVSQSPRYKVAKRGQDVALRCDPISGHVSLFWYQQALGQGPEFLTYFQNEAQLDKSGLPSDRFFAERPEGSVSTLKIQRTQQEDSAVYLCASSLDRHYGGNTIYFGEGSWLTVV.

V is TRBV6-2 or TRBV6-3 and J is TRBJ1-2; 7 nucleotides match TRBD1. V lost 5 bases and J lost 0; bases outside the gene matches: 12. CDR1 and CDR2 (germline): MNHEY, SVGEGT. There are 17 residues in the CDR3. CDR3 amino acids: CASSDHPTGTANYGYTF. The CDR3 DNA follows: TGTGCCAGCAGTGACCACCCAACCGGGACAGCTAACTATGGCTACACCTTC.

CDR3 loop: CASSRGQGGSPLHF. The CDR3 region has the DNA TGTGCCAGCAGCCGGGGACAGGGCGGTTCACCCCTCCACTTT. The V gene is TRBV6-5, the J gene TRBJ1-6; TRBD1 matches at 9 bases. The ends lost 6 bases at V and 9 bases at J; junction bases unmatched: 6. CDR1 and CDR2 (germline): MNHEY, SVGAGI. The CDR3 length is 14 residues.